A single sample gave rise to the 10 T cell receptor beta chains below, sequenced in a study of Ad26.COV2.S vaccination and SARS-CoV-2 variants. Clones were sequenced by immunoSEQ multiplex PCR, and TCRdb holds only the in-frame ones, with some missing. This table holds around 340,000 clones, about 86% found once. The treatment was: roughly 20 received Ad26.COV2.S at low or high dose, single or two shots; roughly 5 received placebo; per-sample allocation not given. Day 63 after the first vaccine or placebo injection was the time point for sampling. This material consisted of peripheral blood, taken in a trial of Ad26.COV2.S vaccine versus placebo. The receptors come from a person aged 18-65 years who received the Ad26.COV2.S COVID-19 vaccine or a placebo.

This clone was counted a single time. The chain uses TRBV9 and TRBJ2-1; 13 nucleotides agree with TRBD2. V was clipped by 3 bases and J by 7 bases; unmatched bases: 7. Germline V gene sequence: CDR1 SGDLS, CDR2 YYNGEE. CDR3 length: 16 amino acids. CDR3 protein: CASSGRRTSGSNEQFF. CDR3 bases: TGTGCCAGCAGCGGACGACGGACTAGCGGGAGTAATGAGCAGTTCTTC.

The V call is TRBV18, the J call TRBJ2-1; possibly TRBD2 for D (6 bases). The V end lost 2 bases, the J end lost 9 bases, and 11 bases lay between the germline ends. Germline V gene data show CDR1 as KGHSH and CDR2 as LQKENI. The CDR3 sequence is 13 residues long. CDR3 in amino acids: CASSPGTRGEQFF. CDR3 DNA sequence: TGTGCCAGCTCACCAGGGACTCGGGGTGAGCAGTTCTTC.

The rearrangement joins TRBV10-1 to TRBJ2-1; D gene uncertain. This CDR3 comprises 10 residues. Germline V gene sequence: CDR1 WNHNN, CDR2 SYGVQD (reference sequence). The ends were cut back, 4 bases at V and 9 bases at J, with 4 bases in the middle. The CDR3: CASSVGEQFF. The CDR3 region has the DNA TGCGCCAGCAGTGTTGGTGAGCAGTTCTTC.

The rearrangement links TRBV6-5 to TRBJ2-1; TRBD1 matches at 10 bases. V lost 4 bases, J lost 6 bases, and 6 bases stayed unmatched. This CDR3 has 15 amino acids. Germline V lookup: CDR1 MNHEY, CDR2 SVGAGI. CDR3 coding DNA: TGTGCCAGCAGTTTCGCACGGACAGGGGGCAATGAGCAGTTCTTC. The encoded protein is CASSFARTGGNEQFF.

The chain links TRBV28 to TRBJ1-1, with TRBD1 as a possible D gene (5 bases). Trimming pared 3 bases from V and 3 bases from J, leaving 14 bases between. The CDR3 contains 15 residues. Germline V gene sequence: CDR1 MDHEN, CDR2 SYDVKM. In DNA form, the CDR3 reads TGTGCCAGCAGTTTTTCGGGACTCGAGGACACTGAAGCTTTCTTT. This sequence encodes CASSFSGLEDTEAFF.

In DNA, the CDR3 is TGTGCCAGCAGTTTAAATGTCTACAATGAGCAGTTCTTC. Translated: CASSLNVYNEQFF. The chain combines TRBV27 with TRBJ2-1; D not certain. The CDR3 totals 13 residues. From germline, CDR1 is MNHEY and CDR2 SMNVEV (reference sequence). The V and J ends lost 2 bases and 3 bases respectively, with 5 bases between them.

This chain uses TRBV21-1 with TRBJ1-6. TRBV21-1 constitutes a pseudogene. This CDR3 region has 18 residues. CDR3 loop: CASSKGPGLSSYNSPLHF. The DNA of the CDR3 is TGTGCCAGCAGCAAAGGCCCGGGACTCAGCTCCTATAATTCACCCCTCCACTTT.

The J gene is TRBJ2-1, the V gene TRBV5-1, with TRBD2 identical over 7 bases. The CDR3 spans 15 residues. In germline, CDR1 is SGHRS, CDR2 YFSETQ. Losses at the gene ends were 0 bases for V and 3 bases for J; bases not matched to a gene: 3. In DNA, the CDR3 is TGCGCCAGCAGCTTGGTGGCTAGCGGCTACAATGAGCAGTTCTTC. It translates to CASSLVASGYNEQFF.

The chain recombines TRBV11-2 with TRBJ2-7; 13 bases line up with TRBD2. J lost 5 bases, V lost 5 bases, and 9 bases had no gene match. This CDR3 region has 16 residues. In germline, CDR1 is SGHAT, CDR2 FQNNGV. The CDR3 spells CASSPRTSGSLHEQYF. The CDR3 nucleotides read TGTGCCAGCAGCCCGCGGACTAGCGGGAGTCTCCACGAGCAGTACTTC. Together with reference TRBV11-2 and TRBJ2-7, the CDR3 gives the full variable domain: EAGVAQSPRYKIIEKRQSVAFWCNPISGHATLYWYQQILGQGPKLLIQFQNNGVVDDSQLPKDRFSAERLKGVDSTLKIQPAKLEDSAVYLCASSPRTSGSLHEQYFGPGTRLTVT.

The genes are TRBV28 and TRBJ2-1, with TRBD2 identical over 7 bases. The CDR3 totals 14 residues. Germline loops: CDR1 MDHEN, CDR2 SYDVKM. Losses at the gene ends were 3 bases for V and 11 bases for J; bases not matched to a gene: 10. CDR3: CASSFGIAGMKQFF. CDR3 nucleotide sequence: TGTGCCAGCAGTTTCGGGATAGCGGGTATGAAGCAGTTCTTC.